This TCR beta chain was recovered during a study of blood T cell repertoires in COVID-19. Across the study: From the United States, Italy and Spain came samples of acute and convalescent COVID-19. In each case, the material was cDNA or gDNA derived from T cells, B-cell-depleted T cells, or PBMCs.

Methods used by the authors: Estimation of nucleated cell counts relied on the amplification of reference gene primers. Assay: immunoSEQ multiplex PCR; the TCRdb copy retains only in-frame clones and omits some. V and J calls and clone size come straight from that table; D and trimming were deduced from the DNA. The repertoire holds roughly 120,000 clones, with about 80% as singletons. V lost 0 bases, J lost 4 bases, and 5 bases stayed unmatched. The germline V gene has CDR1 SGHDT and CDR2 YYEEEE. The CDR3 sequence is 16 residues long. Sample: peripheral blood. The sequence came from a man in his 70s with active or convalescent COVID-19. The chain employs TRBV5-6 and TRBJ1-2, with TRBD1 matching 11 bases. CDR3 in amino acids: CASSLVRDRGAYGYTF. The DNA for the CDR3 is TGTGCCAGCAGCTTGGTCCGGGACAGGGGGGCCTATGGCTACACCTTC.